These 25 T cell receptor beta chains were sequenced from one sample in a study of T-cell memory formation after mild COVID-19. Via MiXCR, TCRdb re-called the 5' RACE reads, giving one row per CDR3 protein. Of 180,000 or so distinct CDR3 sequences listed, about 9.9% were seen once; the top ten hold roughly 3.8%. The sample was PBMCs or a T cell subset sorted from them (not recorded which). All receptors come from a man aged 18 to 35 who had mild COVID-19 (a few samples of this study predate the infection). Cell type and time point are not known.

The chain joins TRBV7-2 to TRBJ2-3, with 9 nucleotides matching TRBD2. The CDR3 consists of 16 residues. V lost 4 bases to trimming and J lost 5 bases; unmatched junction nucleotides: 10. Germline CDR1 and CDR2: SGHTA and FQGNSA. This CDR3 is CASSSHSGGLGDTQYF. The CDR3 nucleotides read TGTGCCAGCAGCTCTCATAGCGGGGGTTTGGGAGATACGCAGTATTTT.

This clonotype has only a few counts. The CDR3: CASSLQRGGAIQETQYF. Here the CDR3 DNA reads TGTGCCAGCAGCTTACAACGCGGGGGGGCGATACAAGAGACCCAGTACTTC. The chain is built from TRBV11-2 and TRBJ2-5; 9 nucleotides match TRBD2. V dropped 2 bases and J dropped 2; count of bases not matched to a gene: 9. This CDR3 region has 17 residues. Germline V gives CDR1 SGHAT, CDR2 FQNNGV.

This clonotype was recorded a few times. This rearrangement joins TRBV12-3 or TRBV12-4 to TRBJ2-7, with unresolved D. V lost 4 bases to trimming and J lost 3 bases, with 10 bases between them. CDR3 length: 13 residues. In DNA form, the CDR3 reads TGTGCCAGCAGTTATCCCCCGGGCTACGAGCAGTACTTC. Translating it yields CASSYPPGYEQYF.

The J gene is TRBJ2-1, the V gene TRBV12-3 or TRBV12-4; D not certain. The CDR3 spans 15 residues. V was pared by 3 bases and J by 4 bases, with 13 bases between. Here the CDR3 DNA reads TGTGCCAGCAGTTTTGGTTGGGCAGGATACAATGAGCAGTTCTTC. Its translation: CASSFGWAGYNEQFF.

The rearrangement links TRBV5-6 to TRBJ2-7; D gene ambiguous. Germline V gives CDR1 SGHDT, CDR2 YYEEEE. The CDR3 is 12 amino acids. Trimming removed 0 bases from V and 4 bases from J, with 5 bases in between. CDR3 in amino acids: CASSLDDYEQYF. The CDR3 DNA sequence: TGTGCCAGCAGCTTGGACGATTACGAGCAGTACTTC.

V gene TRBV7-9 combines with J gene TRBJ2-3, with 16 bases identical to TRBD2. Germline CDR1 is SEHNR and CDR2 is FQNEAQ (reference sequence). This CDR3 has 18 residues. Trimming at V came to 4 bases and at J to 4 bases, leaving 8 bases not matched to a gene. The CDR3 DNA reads TGTGCCAGCAGCTGGGGACTAGCGGGGGGGCATCCCCCAGATACGCAGTATTTT. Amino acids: CASSWGLAGGHPPDTQYF.

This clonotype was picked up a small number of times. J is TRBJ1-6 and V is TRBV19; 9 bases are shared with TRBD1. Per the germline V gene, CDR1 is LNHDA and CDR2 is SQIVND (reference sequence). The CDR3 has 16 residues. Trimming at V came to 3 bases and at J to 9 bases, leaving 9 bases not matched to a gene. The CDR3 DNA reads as TGTGCCAGTAGTATCGGGACAGGGATTTCCAGTTCACCCCTCCACTTT. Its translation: CASSIGTGISSSPLHF.

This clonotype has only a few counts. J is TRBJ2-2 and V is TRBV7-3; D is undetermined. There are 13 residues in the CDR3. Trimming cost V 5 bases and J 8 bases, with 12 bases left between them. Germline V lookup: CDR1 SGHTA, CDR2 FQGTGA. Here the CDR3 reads CASSLSARGELFF. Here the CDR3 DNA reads TGTGCCAGCAGCCTAAGCGCCCGGGGGGAGCTGTTTTTT.

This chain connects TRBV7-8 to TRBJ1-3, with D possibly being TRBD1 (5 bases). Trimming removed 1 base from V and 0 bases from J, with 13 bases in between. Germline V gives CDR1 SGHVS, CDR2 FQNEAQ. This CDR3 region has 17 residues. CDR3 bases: TGTGCCAGCAGCTTAGGCCCCGGGACCGACTCTGGAAACACCATATATTTT. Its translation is CASSLGPGTDSGNTIYF.

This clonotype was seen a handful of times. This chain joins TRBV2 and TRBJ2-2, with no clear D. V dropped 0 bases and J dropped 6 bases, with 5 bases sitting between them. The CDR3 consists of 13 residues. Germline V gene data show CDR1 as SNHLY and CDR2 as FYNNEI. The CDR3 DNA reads TGTGCCAGCAGTGAAGCCTCCCCCGGGGAGCTGTTTTTT. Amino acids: CASSEASPGELFF.

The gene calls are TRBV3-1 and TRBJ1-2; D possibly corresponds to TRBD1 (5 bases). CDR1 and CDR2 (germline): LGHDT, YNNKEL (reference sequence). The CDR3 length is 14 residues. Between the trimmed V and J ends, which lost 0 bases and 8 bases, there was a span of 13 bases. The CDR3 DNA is TGTGCCAGCAGCCAAGATCCAGGGATCGGCGGCTACACCTTC. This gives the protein CASSQDPGIGGYTF.

The CDR3 loop is CASSSTGGASGGSEQFF. For the CDR3, the DNA is TGTGCCAGCAGCTCGACAGGGGGCGCGTCGGGTGGGAGTGAGCAGTTCTTC. The chain joins TRBV7-8 to TRBJ2-1; 10 bases align to TRBD1. The germline gives CDR1 SGHVS, CDR2 FQNEAQ. This CDR3 contains 17 residues. V lost 4 bases and J lost 9; bases outside the gene matches: 15.

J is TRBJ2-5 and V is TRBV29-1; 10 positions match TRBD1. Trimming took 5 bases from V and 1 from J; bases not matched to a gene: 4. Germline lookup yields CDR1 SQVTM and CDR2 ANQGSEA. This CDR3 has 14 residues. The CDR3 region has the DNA TGCAGCGTTCCGGGACAGGGGCTCCAAGAGACCCAGTACTTC. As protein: CSVPGQGLQETQYF. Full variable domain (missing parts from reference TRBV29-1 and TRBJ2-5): SAVISQKPSRDICQRGTSLTIQCQVDSQVTMMFWYRQQPGQSLTLIATANQGSEATYESGFVIDKFPISRPNLTFSTLTVSNMSPEDSSIYLCSVPGQGLQETQYFGPGTRLLVL.

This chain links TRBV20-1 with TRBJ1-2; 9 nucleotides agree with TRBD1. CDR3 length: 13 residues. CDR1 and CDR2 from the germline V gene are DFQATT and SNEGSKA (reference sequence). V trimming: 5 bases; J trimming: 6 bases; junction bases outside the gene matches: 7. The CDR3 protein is CSAPFTGGDGYTF. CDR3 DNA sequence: TGCAGTGCTCCTTTCACAGGGGGCGATGGCTACACCTTC.

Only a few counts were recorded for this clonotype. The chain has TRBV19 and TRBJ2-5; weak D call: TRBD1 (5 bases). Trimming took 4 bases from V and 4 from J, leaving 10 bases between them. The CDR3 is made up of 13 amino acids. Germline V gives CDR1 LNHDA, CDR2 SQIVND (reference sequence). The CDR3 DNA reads TGTGCCAGTAGTACGACAGACGGAGAGACCCAGTACTTC. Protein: CASSTTDGETQYF. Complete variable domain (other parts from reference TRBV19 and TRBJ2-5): DGGITQSPKYLFRKEGQNVTLSCEQNLNHDAMYWYRQDPGQGLRLIYYSQIVNDFQKGDIAEGYSVSREKKESFPLTVTSAQKNPTAFYLCASSTTDGETQYFGPGTRLLVL.

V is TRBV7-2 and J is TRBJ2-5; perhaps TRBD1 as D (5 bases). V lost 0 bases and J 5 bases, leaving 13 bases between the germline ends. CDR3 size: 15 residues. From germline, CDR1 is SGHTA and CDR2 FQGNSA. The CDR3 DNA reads TGTGCCAGCAGCTTAGCGGGTCAGTCAGGGGAGACCCAGTACTTC. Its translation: CASSLAGQSGETQYF.

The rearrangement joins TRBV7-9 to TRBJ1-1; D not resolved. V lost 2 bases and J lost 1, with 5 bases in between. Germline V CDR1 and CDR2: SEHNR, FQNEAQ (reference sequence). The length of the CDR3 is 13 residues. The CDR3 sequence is CASSLKANTEAFF. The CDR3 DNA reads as TGTGCCAGCAGCTTAAAGGCGAACACTGAAGCTTTCTTT.

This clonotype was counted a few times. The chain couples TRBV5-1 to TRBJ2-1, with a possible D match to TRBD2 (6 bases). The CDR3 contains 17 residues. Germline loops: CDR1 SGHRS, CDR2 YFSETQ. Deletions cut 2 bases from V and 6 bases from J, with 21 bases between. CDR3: CASSLIPRPRGGNEQFF. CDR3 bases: TGCGCCAGCAGCTTAATCCCCCGGCCGAGGGGAGGCAATGAGCAGTTCTTC.

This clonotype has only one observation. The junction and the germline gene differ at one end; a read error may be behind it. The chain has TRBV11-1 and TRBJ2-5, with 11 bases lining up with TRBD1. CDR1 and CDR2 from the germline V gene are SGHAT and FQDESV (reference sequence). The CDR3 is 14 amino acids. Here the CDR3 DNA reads TGTTCCAGCGTGAGGACAGGGGGCGAAGAGACCCAGTACTTC. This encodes CSSVRTGGEETQYF.

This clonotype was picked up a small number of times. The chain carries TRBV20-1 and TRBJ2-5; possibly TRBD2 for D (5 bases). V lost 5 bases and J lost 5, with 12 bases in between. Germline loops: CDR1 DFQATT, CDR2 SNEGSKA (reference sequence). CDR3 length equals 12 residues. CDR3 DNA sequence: TGCAGTGCTGGCCCCACGGGGGAGACCCAGTACTTC. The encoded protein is CSAGPTGETQYF.

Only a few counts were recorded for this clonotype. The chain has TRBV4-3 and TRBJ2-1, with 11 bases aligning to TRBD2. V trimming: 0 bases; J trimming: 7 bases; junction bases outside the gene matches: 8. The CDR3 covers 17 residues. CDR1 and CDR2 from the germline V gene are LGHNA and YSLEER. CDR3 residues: CASSQDLLAGGTNEQFF. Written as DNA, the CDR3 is TGCGCCAGCAGCCAAGATTTGCTAGCGGGGGGCACAAATGAGCAGTTCTTC.

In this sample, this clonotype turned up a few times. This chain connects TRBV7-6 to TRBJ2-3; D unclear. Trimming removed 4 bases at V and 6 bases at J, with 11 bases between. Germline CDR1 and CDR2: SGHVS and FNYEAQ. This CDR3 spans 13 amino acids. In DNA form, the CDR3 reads TGTGCCAGCAGCTACCGGGTCGGTGATACGCAGTATTTT. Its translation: CASSYRVGDTQYF.

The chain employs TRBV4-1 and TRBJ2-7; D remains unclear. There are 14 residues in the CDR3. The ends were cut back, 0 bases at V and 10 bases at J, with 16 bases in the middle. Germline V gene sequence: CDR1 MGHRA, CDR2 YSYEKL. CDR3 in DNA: TGCGCCAGCAGCCAAGATCCCGTCCGGCCTCCCCAGTACGTC. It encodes CASSQDPVRPPQYV.

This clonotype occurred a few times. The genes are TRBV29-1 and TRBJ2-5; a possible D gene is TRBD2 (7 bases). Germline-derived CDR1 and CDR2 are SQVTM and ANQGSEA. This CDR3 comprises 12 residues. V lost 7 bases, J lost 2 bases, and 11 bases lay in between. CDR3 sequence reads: CSGGGLQETQYF. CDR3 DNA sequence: TGCAGCGGGGGGGGCCTGCAAGAGACCCAGTACTTC.

The CDR3 sequence is CASSDPRGLNQPQHF. DNA of the CDR3: TGTGCCAGCAGTGATCCCAGGGGGCTCAATCAGCCCCAGCATTTT. The chain employs TRBV2 and TRBJ1-5; 8 bases match TRBD1. CDR3 length equals 15 residues. From germline, CDR1 is SNHLY and CDR2 FYNNEI. Trimming cost V 3 bases and J 3 bases; bases outside gene matches: 4.